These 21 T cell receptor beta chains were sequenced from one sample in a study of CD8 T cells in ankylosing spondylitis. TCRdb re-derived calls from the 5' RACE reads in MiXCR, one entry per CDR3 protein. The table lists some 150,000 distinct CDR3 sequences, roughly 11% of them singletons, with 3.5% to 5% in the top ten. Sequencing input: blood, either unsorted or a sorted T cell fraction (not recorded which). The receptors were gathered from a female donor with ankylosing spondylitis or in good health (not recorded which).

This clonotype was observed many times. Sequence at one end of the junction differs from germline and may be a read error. CDR3 residues: CASSLGGSNQPQHF. The CDR3 nucleotides are TGCGCCAGCAGCTTGGGGGGAAGCAATCAGCCCCAGCATTTT. The chain carries TRBV12-3 or TRBV12-4 and TRBJ1-5; D is possibly TRBD1 (5 bases). The CDR3 runs to 14 residues.

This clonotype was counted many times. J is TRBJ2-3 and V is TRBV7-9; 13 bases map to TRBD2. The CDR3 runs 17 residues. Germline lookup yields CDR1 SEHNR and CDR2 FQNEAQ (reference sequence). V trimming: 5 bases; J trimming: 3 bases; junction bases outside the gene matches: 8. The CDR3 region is CASSPTLTSGRTDTQYF. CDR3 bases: TGTGCCAGCAGCCCTACCTTGACTAGCGGGAGGACAGATACGCAGTATTTT.

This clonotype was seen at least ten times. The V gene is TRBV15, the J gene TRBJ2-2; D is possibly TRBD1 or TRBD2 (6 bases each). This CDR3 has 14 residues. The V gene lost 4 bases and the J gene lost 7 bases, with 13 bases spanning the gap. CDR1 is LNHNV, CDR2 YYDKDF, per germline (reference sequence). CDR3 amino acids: CATSKSGAGGELFF. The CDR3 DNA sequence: TGTGCCACCAGCAAGTCGGGGGCGGGCGGGGAGCTGTTTTTT. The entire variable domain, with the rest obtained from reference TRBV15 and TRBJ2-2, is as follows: DAMVIQNPRYQVTQFGKPVTLSCSQTLNHNVMYWYQQKSSQAPKLLFHYYDKDFNNEADTPDNFQSRRPNTSFCFLDIRSPGLGDTAMYLCATSKSGAGGELFFGEGSRLTVL.

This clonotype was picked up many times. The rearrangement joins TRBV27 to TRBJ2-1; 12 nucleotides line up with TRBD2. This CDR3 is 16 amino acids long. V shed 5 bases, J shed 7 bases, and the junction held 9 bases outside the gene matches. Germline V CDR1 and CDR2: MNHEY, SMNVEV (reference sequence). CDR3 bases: TGTGCCAGCAGTCGACCACTAGCGGGAGGCAGGAATGAGCAGTTCTTC. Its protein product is CASSRPLAGGRNEQFF.

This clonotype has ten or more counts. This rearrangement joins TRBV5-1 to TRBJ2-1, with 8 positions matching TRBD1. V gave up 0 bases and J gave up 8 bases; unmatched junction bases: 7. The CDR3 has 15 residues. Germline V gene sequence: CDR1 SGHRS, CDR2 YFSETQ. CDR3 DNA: TGCGCCAGCAGCTTGGCTGGACAGGGTTGGGATGAGCAGTTCTTC. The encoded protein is CASSLAGQGWDEQFF.

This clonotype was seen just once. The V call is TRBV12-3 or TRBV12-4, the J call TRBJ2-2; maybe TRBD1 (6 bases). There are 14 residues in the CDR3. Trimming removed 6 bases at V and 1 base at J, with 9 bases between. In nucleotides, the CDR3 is TGTGCCAGCAGAATGGGACAGAACACCGGGGAGCTGTTTTTT. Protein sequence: CASRMGQNTGELFF.

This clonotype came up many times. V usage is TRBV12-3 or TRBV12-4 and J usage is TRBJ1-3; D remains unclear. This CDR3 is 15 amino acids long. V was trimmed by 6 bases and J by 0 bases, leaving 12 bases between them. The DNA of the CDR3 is TGTGCCAGCAGCCCCCGGTGGTCCTCTGGAAACACCATATATTTT. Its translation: CASSPRWSSGNTIYF.

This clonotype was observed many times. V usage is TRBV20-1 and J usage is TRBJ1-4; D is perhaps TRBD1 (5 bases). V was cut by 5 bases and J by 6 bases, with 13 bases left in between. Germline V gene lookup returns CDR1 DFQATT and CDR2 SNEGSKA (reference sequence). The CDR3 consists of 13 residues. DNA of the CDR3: TGCAGTGCTCCGGGACCAGCCTATGAAAAACTGTTTTTT. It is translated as CSAPGPAYEKLFF.

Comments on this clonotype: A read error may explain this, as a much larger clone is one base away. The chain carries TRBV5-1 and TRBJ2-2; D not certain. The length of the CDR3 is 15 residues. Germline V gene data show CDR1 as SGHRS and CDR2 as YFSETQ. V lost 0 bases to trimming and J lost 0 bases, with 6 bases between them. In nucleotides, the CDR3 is TGCGCCAGCAGCTTGGTAGGAGCGAACACCGGGGAGCTGTTTTTT. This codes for CASSLVGANTGELFF. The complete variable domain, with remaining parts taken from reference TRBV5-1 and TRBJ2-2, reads KAGVTQTPRYLIKTRGQQVTLSCSPISGHRSVSWYQQTPGQGLQFLFEYFSETQRNKGNFPGRFSGRQFSNSRSEMNVSTLELGDSALYLCASSLVGANTGELFFGEGSRLTVL.

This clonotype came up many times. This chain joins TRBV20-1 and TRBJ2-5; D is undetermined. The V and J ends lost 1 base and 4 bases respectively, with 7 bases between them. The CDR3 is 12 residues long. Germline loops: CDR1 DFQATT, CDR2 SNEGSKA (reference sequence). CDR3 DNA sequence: TGCAGTGCTAGAGTGTCGGGAGAGACCCAGTACTTC. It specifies CSARVSGETQYF.

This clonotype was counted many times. CDR3 region: CSALLAGVYEQYF. The CDR3 DNA is TGCAGTGCCCTGCTAGCGGGAGTCTACGAGCAGTACTTC. The chain is built from TRBV20-1 and TRBJ2-7, with TRBD2 identical over 10 bases. Germline lookup yields CDR1 DFQATT and CDR2 SNEGSKA (reference sequence). CDR3 length: 13 residues. V dropped 6 bases and J dropped 3; count of bases not matched to a gene: 5.

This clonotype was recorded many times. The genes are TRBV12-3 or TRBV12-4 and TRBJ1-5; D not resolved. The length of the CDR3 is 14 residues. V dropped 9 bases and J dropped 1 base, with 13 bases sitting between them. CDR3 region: CASKLGGSNQPQHF. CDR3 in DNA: TGTGCCAGTAAGCTTGGTGGGAGCAATCAGCCCCAGCATTTT.

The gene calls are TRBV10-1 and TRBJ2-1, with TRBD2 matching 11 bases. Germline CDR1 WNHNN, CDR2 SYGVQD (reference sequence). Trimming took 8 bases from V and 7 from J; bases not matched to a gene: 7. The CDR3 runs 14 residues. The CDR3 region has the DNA TGCGCCAGCGCCTCCGGGACTAGCGGAAATGAGCAGTTCTTC. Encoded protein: CASASGTSGNEQFF.

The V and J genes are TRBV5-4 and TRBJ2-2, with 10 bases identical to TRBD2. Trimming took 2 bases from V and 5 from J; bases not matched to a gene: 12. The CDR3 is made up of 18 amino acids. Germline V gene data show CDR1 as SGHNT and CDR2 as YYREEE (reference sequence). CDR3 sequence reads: CASSLAGTSVSGTGELFF. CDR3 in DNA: TGTGCCAGCAGCTTAGCCGGGACTAGCGTGAGTGGAACCGGGGAGCTGTTTTTT.

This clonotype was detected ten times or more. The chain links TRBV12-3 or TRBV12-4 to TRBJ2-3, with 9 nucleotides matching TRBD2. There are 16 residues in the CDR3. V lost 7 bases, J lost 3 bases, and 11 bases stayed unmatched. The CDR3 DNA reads TGTGCCAGCACCGTATCTAGCGGGGTGCCTACAGATACGCAGTATTTT. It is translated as CASTVSSGVPTDTQYF.

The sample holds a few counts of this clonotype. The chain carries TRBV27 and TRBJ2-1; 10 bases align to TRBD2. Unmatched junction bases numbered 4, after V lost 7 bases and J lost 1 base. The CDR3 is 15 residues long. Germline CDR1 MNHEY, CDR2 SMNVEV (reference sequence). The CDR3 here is CASIFSGGSYNEQFF. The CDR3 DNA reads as TGTGCCAGCATTTTTAGCGGGGGGTCCTACAATGAGCAGTTCTTC.

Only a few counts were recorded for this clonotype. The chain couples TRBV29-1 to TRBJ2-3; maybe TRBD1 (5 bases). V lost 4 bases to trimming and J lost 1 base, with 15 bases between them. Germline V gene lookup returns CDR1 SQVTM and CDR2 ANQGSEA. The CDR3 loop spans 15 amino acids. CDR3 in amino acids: CSVVDGREGTDTQYF. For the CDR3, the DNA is TGCAGCGTTGTGGATGGCAGGGAAGGCACAGATACGCAGTATTTT.

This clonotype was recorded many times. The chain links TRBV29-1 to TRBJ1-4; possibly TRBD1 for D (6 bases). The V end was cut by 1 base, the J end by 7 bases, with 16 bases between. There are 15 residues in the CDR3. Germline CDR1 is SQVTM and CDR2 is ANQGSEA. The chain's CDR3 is CSVEGSTGDSEKLFF. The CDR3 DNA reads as TGCAGCGTTGAAGGATCGACAGGCGACAGTGAAAAACTGTTTTTT.

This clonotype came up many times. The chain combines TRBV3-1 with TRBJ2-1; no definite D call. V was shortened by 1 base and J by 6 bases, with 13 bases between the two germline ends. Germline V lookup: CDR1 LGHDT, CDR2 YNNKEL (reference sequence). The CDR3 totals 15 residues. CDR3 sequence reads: CASSQGIPRPNEQFF. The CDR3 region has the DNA TGTGCCAGCAGCCAAGGAATACCGCGGCCCAATGAGCAGTTCTTC.

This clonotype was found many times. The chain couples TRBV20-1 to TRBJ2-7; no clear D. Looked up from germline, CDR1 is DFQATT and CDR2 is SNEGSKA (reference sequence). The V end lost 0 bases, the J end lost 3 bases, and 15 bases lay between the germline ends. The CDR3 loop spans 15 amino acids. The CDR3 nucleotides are TGCAGTGCTAGAGATCAGACAAAGACCGGCTACGAGCAGTACTTC. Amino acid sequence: CSARDQTKTGYEQYF.

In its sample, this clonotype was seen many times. The CDR3 nucleotides are TGTGCCAGCTCACTTCAAGGGCCACGAGATACGCAGTATTTT. It codes for CASSLQGPRDTQYF. The chain uses TRBV18 and TRBJ2-3; D gene uncertain. The CDR3 extends over 14 amino acids. In germline, CDR1 is KGHSH, CDR2 LQKENI. V lost 4 bases and J 5 bases, leaving 13 bases between the germline ends. Variable domain in full (rest from reference TRBV18 and TRBJ2-3): NAGVMQNPRHLVRRRGQEARLRCSPMKGHSHVYWYRQLPEEGLKFMVYLQKENIIDESGMPKERFSAEFPKEGPSILRIQQVVRGDSAAYFCASSLQGPRDTQYFGPGTRLTVL.